This T cell receptor (beta chain) is from a study of technical replicates of blood from a few donors. The data were produced by immunoSEQ multiplex PCR, yet TCRdb's version contains in-frame clones alone and is incomplete. Here the sample spans about 82,000 clones, over 90% being singletons. CDR3 length: 16 residues. After removal of 4 bases from V and 4 bases from J, the junction contained 12 bases not matched to a gene. From germline, CDR1 is SGHAT and CDR2 FQNNGV. Specimen: T cells isolated from PBMCs. The TCR was taken from a human donor in good health. V usage is TRBV11-2 and J usage is TRBJ1-1; 7 positions agree with TRBD1. CDR3 sequence reads: CASSSYLGGLGTEAFF. Written as DNA, the CDR3 is TGTGCCAGCAGCTCCTACCTAGGGGGCTTGGGCACTGAAGCTTTCTTT.